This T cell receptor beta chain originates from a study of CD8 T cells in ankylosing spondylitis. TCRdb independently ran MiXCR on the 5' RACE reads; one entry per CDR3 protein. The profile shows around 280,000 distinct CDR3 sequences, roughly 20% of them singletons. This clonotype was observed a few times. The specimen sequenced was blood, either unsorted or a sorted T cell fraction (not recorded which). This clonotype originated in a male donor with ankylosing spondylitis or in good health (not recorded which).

The CDR3 DNA follows: TGTGCCACCAGCAGAGTGTTTGAGACCCAGTACTTC. Residues: CATSRVFETQYF. V gene TRBV15 combines with J gene TRBJ2-5; no firm D call. From germline, CDR1 is LNHNV and CDR2 YYDKDF (reference sequence). V lost 1 base to trimming and J lost 5 bases, with 5 bases between them. The CDR3 contains 12 residues.